This T cell receptor beta chain was sequenced in a study of CXCR3-negative and CXCR3-positive naive CD8 T cells (dated by TCRdb to the late 2010s). Turning to the overall study: In total, some 150 million TRB reads were obtained, corresponding to roughly 1.5 +/- 0.3 million reads per library. Diversity and physicochemical repertoire analyses covered eleven to twelve donors pooled from two independent experiments. Naive subsets from about five donors and memory cells from 3 donors were included in the TRBV-TRBJ cluster analysis. Points the paper makes about the study in general: Comparably high repertoire diversity was found in both naive subsets, whereas much lower repertoire diversity was found in memory CD8+ T cells. TRB CDR3s from CXCR3-positive naive cells showed higher hydrophobicity (lower Kidera factor 4), lower energy, and higher strength and volume indices than CXCR3-negative naive cells. Naive CXCR3-negative and CXCR3-positive cells from the same donor showed similar TRBV-TRBJ usage, whereas memory cells showed distinct patterns. Because CXCR3 expression was partially decreased after cryopreservation, freshly isolated PBMCs were used for most assays. Because surface CD5, which is linked to self-reactivity in mice, was comparable between the naive subsets, TCR interaction strength was also inferred from the physicochemical properties of TRB CDR3s.

Instrument on record: NextSeq 550. The Human TCR Profiling Kit (MiLaboratory) was used to prepare UMI-labeled 5' RACE TRB cDNA libraries. The full amount of extracted RNA was used for cDNA synthesis, and the full amount of resulting cDNA was used for PCR amplification. Libraries were prepared in parallel with an identical number of PCR cycles. As for the original processing: With a minimum of two reads required per UMI, MIGEC and MiXCR pulled out about 52,000 +/- 9,100 unique UMI-labeled TRB cDNA molecules from each library. On average, each library contained roughly 40,000 +/- 10,000 functional in-frame TRB CDR3 nucleotide clonotypes without stop codons. After each sample was downsampled to 5000 UMI-labeled TRB molecules, VDJtools was used to calculate diversity metrics such as normalized Shannon-Wiener and Chao1. VDJtools was used to calculate clonotype-size-weighted physicochemical properties of the central five CDR3 residues, namely interaction energy, strength, volume and Kidera factor 4. TCRdb reprocessed the reads, reporting each CDR3 protein sequence once and no DNA. These V and J calls derive from TCRdb rather than the authors' analysis. The sample table on file contains some 61,000 distinct CDR3 sequences. Together, the top ten hold around 4% of the sample.

For each CD8+ T cell subset, flow sorting was done in triplicate, and about 300,000 cells per subset went directly into RLT lysis buffer. To keep memory contaminants out, a stringent definition of naive CD8+ T cells was applied: CD45RO-CCR7+CD27+CD95-. Standard density gradient centrifugation was used to isolate peripheral blood mononuclear cells from buffy coats. A FACSAria III was used to flow-sort naive CD8+ T cells into CXCR3-negative and CXCR3-positive populations. An RNeasy Mini Kit was used to extract total RNA from the sorted cells. On this clonotype itself: Its binding antigen is unknown.

The CDR3 sequence holds 14 residues, the cysteine and phenylalanine included. The protein alone is recorded here. From the germline V gene, CDR1 is ENHRY and CDR2 is SYGVKD. The rearrangement joined TRBV10-3 to TRBJ2-3; the TRBD1 assignment by TCRdb is unverifiable without DNA. The receptor comes from a human donor in good health. Some clones in this sample may be carry-over from other donors' samples. Sequenced: naive CXCR3- CD8+ T cells from blood. The sample's cell subset or site label, decoded: CD45RO-CCR7+CD27+CD95- naive CD8+ T cells lacking CXCR3 (TNR3-). The CDR3 corresponds to CAISESKGGDTQYF.